The 12 T cell receptor beta chains below come from one sample, sequenced in a study of blood T cells in healthy people across ages. Combining a sample-barcoded 5' primer with a J-beta primer mix, a second PCR ran for roughly 7 to 12 cycles. TCRdb itself ran the 5' RACE reads through MiXCR, one entry per CDR3 protein. This sample has approximately 800,000 distinct CDR3 sequences, with around 45% found just once. The sequencing input was blood. These receptor sequences come from an elderly man in good health.

The chain recombines TRBV7-3 with TRBJ2-3; weak D call: TRBD1 (6 bases). Germline V gene lookup returns CDR1 SGHTA and CDR2 FQGTGA. Trimming removed 4 bases from V and 2 bases from J, with 10 bases in between. This CDR3 is built from 14 residues. CDR3 amino acids: CASSSSGVTDTQYF. For the CDR3, the DNA is TGTGCCAGCAGCTCCTCAGGGGTCACAGATACGCAGTATTTT.

The V gene is TRBV28, the J gene TRBJ1-5, with 7 nucleotides matching TRBD1. Germline CDR1 and CDR2: MDHEN and SYDVKM. This CDR3 comprises 15 residues. V lost 2 bases and J lost 1; bases outside the gene matches: 2. CDR3 sequence: CASSLPGQSNQPQHF. As DNA, the CDR3 is TGTGCCAGCAGTTTACCGGGACAGAGCAATCAGCCCCAGCATTTT.

This clonotype was picked up a small number of times. The V and J genes are TRBV10-3 and TRBJ2-1, with 11 bases matching TRBD2. Trimming at V came to 6 bases and at J to 9 bases, leaving 13 bases not matched to a gene. CDR3 length equals 16 residues. CDR1 and CDR2 from the germline V gene are ENHRY and SYGVKD. CDR3 amino acids: CAIRDALAGGPGEQFF. Written as DNA, the CDR3 is TGTGCCATCAGAGACGCCCTAGCGGGGGGACCGGGTGAGCAGTTCTTC.

This clonotype was counted between two and nine times. The gene calls are TRBV5-1 and TRBJ2-7; 12 nucleotides line up with TRBD2. The CDR3 is 14 amino acids. The trim removed 7 bases at V and 6 bases at J, leaving 8 bases unmatched. CDR1 is SGHRS, CDR2 YFSETQ, per germline. CDR3 sequence (DNA): TGCGCCAGCTGCACGACTAGCGGGAGATGCGAGCAGTACTTC. Its protein is CASCTTSGRCEQYF.

This clonotype came up many times. The V gene is TRBV5-1, the J gene TRBJ2-1; D is possibly TRBD1 or TRBD2 (7 bases each). V gave up 4 bases and J gave up 9 bases, with 11 bases separating them. The germline gives CDR1 SGHRS, CDR2 YFSETQ. The CDR3 spans 12 residues. This chain's CDR3 is CASSPGGAEQFF. In nucleotides, the CDR3 is TGCGCCAGCAGCCCAGGGGGGGCTGAGCAGTTCTTC.

This clonotype was detected only a few times. This sequence joins TRBV27 and TRBJ2-5; D is perhaps TRBD2 (5 bases). Trimming shortened V by 2 bases and J by 7 bases, and 17 bases separated the two germline ends. This CDR3 is built from 15 residues. Germline V gene sequence: CDR1 MNHEY, CDR2 SMNVEV (reference sequence). The CDR3 here is CASSLRWESVGTQYF. The CDR3 nucleotides are TGTGCCAGCAGTTTAAGGTGGGAGAGCGTGGGGACCCAGTACTTC.

The genes are TRBV12-3 or TRBV12-4 and TRBJ2-4, with 11 bases fitting TRBD2. With V trimmed by 7 bases and J by 13 bases, 15 bases remained unmatched. The CDR3 consists of 15 residues. The DNA for the CDR3 is TGTGCCAGCACTATTAGCGGGAGGGCCTTGAATGAGCAGTACTTC. Its translation: CASTISGRALNEQYF.

The sample holds a few counts of this clonotype. V usage is TRBV7-2 and J usage is TRBJ1-5; TRBD1 matches at 7 bases. Germline lookup yields CDR1 SGHTA and CDR2 FQGNSA. V lost 5 bases and J lost 1; bases outside the gene matches: 2. CDR3 length: 14 amino acids. CDR3: CASSPDRSNQPQHF. CDR3 in DNA: TGTGCCAGCAGCCCGGACAGGAGCAATCAGCCCCAGCATTTT.

This clonotype showed up just a few times. The J gene is TRBJ2-7, the V gene TRBV11-3; 8 bases are shared with TRBD1. Trimming took 0 bases from V and 3 from J; bases not matched to a gene: 4. This CDR3 spans 15 amino acids. Germline CDR1 reads SGHNT; CDR2 reads YENEEA. For the CDR3, the DNA is TGTGCCAGCAGCTTAGATCGCGGACAGGGCTACGAGCAGTACTTC. This gives the protein CASSLDRGQGYEQYF.

In its sample, this clonotype was seen a few times. The rearrangement links TRBV20-1 to TRBJ2-3; TRBD2 aligns across 10 bases. Germline V gene sequence: CDR1 DFQATT, CDR2 SNEGSKA (reference sequence). J was trimmed by 1 base and V by 3 bases; bases with no gene match: 10. This CDR3 has 17 residues. DNA of the CDR3: TGCAGTGCTAGCACGAGAGCGGGGACTAGCGGCACAGATACGCAGTATTTT. Protein: CSASTRAGTSGTDTQYF.

The J gene is TRBJ2-5, the V gene TRBV24-1, with D possibly being TRBD1 (6 bases). The CDR3 covers 16 residues. With 2 bases removed from V and 11 bases from J, the gap between germline ends came to 23 bases. Germline V gene data show CDR1 as KGHDR and CDR2 as SFDVKD. The CDR3, as DNA: TGTGCCACCAGTGATTCCTCAGGGGTGGCCTACAATGAGCAGTACTTC. It is translated as CATSDSSGVAYNEQYF.

This clonotype was seen more than once but under ten times. V usage is TRBV20-1 and J usage is TRBJ2-3; a weak D match, TRBD2 (6 bases). The CDR3 loop spans 12 amino acids. The germline gives CDR1 DFQATT, CDR2 SNEGSKA (reference sequence). CDR3 in DNA: TGCAGCGCCTGGAGGGCCACAGATACGCAGTATTTT. It encodes CSAWRATDTQYF.